This is a list of T cell receptor beta chains from one sample in a study of blood T cell repertoires in COVID-19. Measured with immunoSEQ multiplex PCR; TCRdb has only the in-frame clones, and not every one. The sample includes around 120,000 clones, under 80% of them seen just once. What was sequenced was peripheral blood. These receptors all stem from a man in his 70s with acute or convalescent COVID-19. Both conserved end residues are part of each CDR3. A D gene is named only where the DNA matches it firmly. The size entry is marked missing in some rows and otherwise reads once, few, many or a size class.

d_call: TRBD1
v_call: TRBV5-6
j_call: TRBJ1-2
clone_size: -
cdr3_nt: TGTGCCAGCAGCTCAACAGGGGAACGAGGCTACACCTTC
cdr3_aa: CASSSTGERGYTF

d_call: -
v_call: TRBV5-1
j_call: TRBJ1-4
clone_size: -
cdr3_nt: TGCGCCAGCAGCGCGGACGCGGGGGATTTTGAAAAACTGTTTTTT
cdr3_aa: CASSADAGDFEKLFF

d_call: TRBD1
v_call: TRBV6-2/TRBV6-3
j_call: TRBJ1-5
clone_size: -
cdr3_nt: TGTGCCAGCAGTTACGGGGGACAGTATAGCAATCAGCCCCAGCATTTT
cdr3_aa: CASSYGGQYSNQPQHF

d_call: -
v_call: TRBV19
j_call: TRBJ1-5
clone_size: few
cdr3_nt: TGTGCCAGTAGTATAGCCATTAGGACAAATCAGCCCCAGCATTTT
cdr3_aa: CASSIAIRTNQPQHF

d_call: -
v_call: TRBV12-5
j_call: TRBJ1-1
clone_size: -
cdr3_nt: TGTGCTAGTGGTTTGGAGGAGGGAACTGAAGCTTTCTTT
cdr3_aa: CASGLEEGTEAFF

d_call: -
v_call: TRBV6-1
j_call: TRBJ1-5
clone_size: -
cdr3_nt: TGTGCCAGCAGTGAGAAGGGTCAGGGGTGGAATCAGCCCCAGCATTTT
cdr3_aa: CASSEKGQGWNQPQHF

d_call: -
v_call: TRBV7-3
j_call: TRBJ2-1
clone_size: few
cdr3_nt: TGTGCCAGCAGCTTGGGACACTTGAGCTCCTACAATGAGCAGTTCTTC
cdr3_aa: CASSLGHLSSYNEQFF

d_call: TRBD1
v_call: TRBV5-1
j_call: TRBJ1-1
clone_size: once
cdr3_nt: TGCGCCAGCAGCTTGACCAGGGGGGCTATAGAAGCTTTCTTT
cdr3_aa: CASSLTRGAIEAFF

d_call: TRBD1
v_call: TRBV6-2/TRBV6-3
j_call: TRBJ1-2
clone_size: -
cdr3_nt: TGTGCCAGCAGTATCGGACAGGCCCCTTGGGATGGCTACACCTTC
cdr3_aa: CASSIGQAPWDGYTF

d_call: TRBD2
v_call: TRBV7-6
j_call: TRBJ2-3
clone_size: -
cdr3_nt: TGTGCCAGCAGCTCTGGACTAGCGGGGCACACAGATACGCAGTATTTT
cdr3_aa: CASSSGLAGHTDTQYF

d_call: TRBD2
v_call: TRBV7-8
j_call: TRBJ2-7
clone_size: -
cdr3_nt: TGTGCCAGCAGCCGAGGTTTAGCGGGCCACTCCTACGAGCAGTACTTC
cdr3_aa: CASSRGLAGHSYEQYF

d_call: -
v_call: TRBV12-5
j_call: TRBJ2-7
clone_size: -
cdr3_nt: TGTGCTAGTGGTTTGGCCCACATGACCGGGACTTTCTCTTACGAGCAGTACTTC
cdr3_aa: CASGLAHMTGTFSYEQYF

d_call: -
v_call: TRBV21-1
j_call: TRBJ2-3
clone_size: -
cdr3_nt: TGTGCCAGCAGCAAAGCGACGGGGATCACAGATACGCAGTATTTT
cdr3_aa: CASSKATGITDTQYF

d_call: -
v_call: TRBV18
j_call: TRBJ1-3
clone_size: -
cdr3_nt: TGTGCCAGCTCACCAACCGGGACACCATCCTCTGGAAACACCATATATTTT
cdr3_aa: CASSPTGTPSSGNTIYF

d_call: -
v_call: TRBV19
j_call: TRBJ1-2
clone_size: -
cdr3_nt: TGTGCCAGTAGTCCTACGGTGAGCTATGGCTACACCTTC
cdr3_aa: CASSPTVSYGYTF